Listed here is a single T cell receptor (beta chain). As yet, its antigen is unknown. Treatment indicated: roughly ten-day PBMC culture with coronavirus spike peptide pools or control peptides (ViraFEST assay). Peptide pools at approximately 10 ug/ml and IL-2 at about 9.6 IU/ml were added to cultures of two million PBMCs per well. The length of the CDR3 is 15 residues. Germline V lookup: CDR1 LNHDA, CDR2 SQIVND (reference sequence). V was clipped by 2 bases and J by 3 bases; unmatched bases: 2. This entry belongs to a study of vaccination and CD4 T cells after COVID-19. Study-level background: Each control culture was treated with a CEFX pool, an HIV-1 Nef pool, or no peptide.

The Oncomine TCR Beta short-read assay was applied to DNA of cultured CD4+ T cells. TCRdb re-derived calls from the PCR reads in MiXCR, one entry per CDR3 protein. The table records around 26,000 distinct CDR3 sequences, roughly 42% of them present only once. Study-wide points: Spike mono-reactive status applied to 304 of 307 vaccine-specific clones in convalescent patients.

Material for sequencing was CD4+ T cells from blood, cultured in vitro. This sequence joins TRBV19 and TRBJ1-4; 8 nucleotides match TRBD1. This TCR derives from a human donor who had recovered from COVID-19. CDR3 bases: TGTGCCAGTAGTATAATGGGACAGGCTAATGAAAAACTGTTTTTT. It specifies CASSIMGQANEKLFF.